This entry features one TCR beta chain sequence. Its specificity is not known. This record comes from a study of blood T cell dynamics during melanoma immunotherapy. Overall study findings and caveats: PBMC repertoires of eventual disease-control patients split at W3 into clonality or diversity gains.

Germline V gene sequence: CDR1 LNHNV, CDR2 YYDKDF (reference sequence). CDR3 length: 14 amino acids. The V end lost 1 base, the J end lost 0 bases, and 6 bases lay between the germline ends. Clones were sequenced by immunoSEQ multiplex PCR, and TCRdb holds only the in-frame ones, with some missing. The profile covers 10,000 to 12,000 clones, with 75% to 90% appearing a single time and 6% to 8% taken by the ten largest. The time point here: week 3, after first cycle of checkpoint inhibitor. This clonotype was sampled from a human donor with melanoma. This sample comprised blood, obtained from a patient treated with checkpoint blockade. The chain links TRBV15 to TRBJ1-1; D is undetermined. The CDR3 spells CATSRAGLNTEAFF. The CDR3 region has the DNA TGTGCCACCAGCAGAGCTGGGCTGAACACTGAAGCTTTCTTT.